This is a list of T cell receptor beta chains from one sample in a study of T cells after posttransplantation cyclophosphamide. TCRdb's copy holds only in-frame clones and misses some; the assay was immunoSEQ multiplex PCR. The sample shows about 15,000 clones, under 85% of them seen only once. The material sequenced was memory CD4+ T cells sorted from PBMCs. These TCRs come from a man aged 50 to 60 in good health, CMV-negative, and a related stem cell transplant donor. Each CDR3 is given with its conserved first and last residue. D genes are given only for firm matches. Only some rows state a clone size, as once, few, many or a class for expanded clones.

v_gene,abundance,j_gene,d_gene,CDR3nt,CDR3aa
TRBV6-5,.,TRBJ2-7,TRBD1,TGTGCCAGCAGTTCACCGGGACAGGGACGTTACGAGCAGTACTTC,CASSSPGQGRYEQYF
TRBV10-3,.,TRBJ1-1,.,TGTGCCATCAGTGAGTCTGGGGCTGCTGAAGCTTTCTTT,CAISESGAAEAFF
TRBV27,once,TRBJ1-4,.,TGTGCCAGCAGTTTATCGGTAGCCAATGAAAAACTGTTTTTT,CASSLSVANEKLFF
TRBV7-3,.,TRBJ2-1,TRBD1,TGTGCCAGCAGCCCCCAGGCAGGGGGCGTTTTAAATGAGCAGTTCTTC,CASSPQAGGVLNEQFF
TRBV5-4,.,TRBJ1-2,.,TGTGCCAGCAGCCATTTGTCGATAGCCAGGGATCGAGTCTATGGCTACACCTTC,CASSHLSIARDRVYGYTF
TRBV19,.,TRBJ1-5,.,TGTGCCAGTAAGAGGAGCAATCAGCCCCAGCATTTT,CASKRSNQPQHF
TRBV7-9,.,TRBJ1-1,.,TGTGCCAGCAGCTTAGCTGGGAGAGCTGAAGCTTTCTTT,CASSLAGRAEAFF
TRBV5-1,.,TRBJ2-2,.,TGCGCCAGCAGCAGGACTTTCCTGGACCCCGGGGAGCTGTTTTTT,CASSRTFLDPGELFF
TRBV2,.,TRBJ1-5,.,TGTGCCAGCACTAAGACAGACCAGCACCGGCCCCAGCATTTT,CASTKTDQHRPQHF
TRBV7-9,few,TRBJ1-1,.,TGTGCCAGCAGCCGGGTGACGGGGGACACTGAAGCTTTCTTT,CASSRVTGDTEAFF
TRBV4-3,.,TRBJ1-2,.,TGCGCCAGCAGCCAACTACGATCCGGGAACTATGGCTACACCTTC,CASSQLRSGNYGYTF
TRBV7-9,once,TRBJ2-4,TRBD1,TGTGCCAGCAGCCTAACCACAGGGGACATTCAGTACTTC,CASSLTTGDIQYF
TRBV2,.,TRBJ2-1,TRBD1,TGTGCCAGCAGGGACAGGGGGCCGTACAATGAGCAGTTCTTC,CASRDRGPYNEQFF
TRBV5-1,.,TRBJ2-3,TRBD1,TGCGCCAGCAGCCGGCCGCCGGGACAGATTAGCACAGATACGCAGTATTTT,CASSRPPGQISTDTQYF
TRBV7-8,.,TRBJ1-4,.,TGTGCCAGCAGCCCCTATCAACGAAATGAAAAACTGTTTTTT,CASSPYQRNEKLFF
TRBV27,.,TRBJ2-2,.,TGTGCCAGCAGCCGCTTCGGACAGATCCTTCCGAACACCGGGGAGCTGTTTTTT,CASSRFGQILPNTGELFF
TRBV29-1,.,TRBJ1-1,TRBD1,TGCAGCGTGCCCGCCTGGGGACAGACGAACACTGAAGCTTTCTTT,CSVPAWGQTNTEAFF
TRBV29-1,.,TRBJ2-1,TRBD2,TGCAGCGTTGATCGGGGGGATGAGCAGTTCTTC,CSVDRGDEQFF
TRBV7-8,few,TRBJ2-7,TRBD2,TGTGCCAGCAGCATTCTAGCGGGAGGTAGCTCCTACGAGCAGTACTTC,CASSILAGGSSYEQYF
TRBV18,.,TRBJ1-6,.,TGTGCCAGCTCACCCAACGGGTATTCACCCCTCCACTTT,CASSPNGYSPLHF
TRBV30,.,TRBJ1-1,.,TGTGCCTGGGGGAGGGGGGGCTTCATGAACACTGAAGCTTTCTTT,CAWGRGGFMNTEAFF
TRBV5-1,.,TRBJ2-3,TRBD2,TGCGCCAGCAGCTTGGTGGCTAGCGGGAGCGTTAGCACAGATACGCAGTATTTT,CASSLVASGSVSTDTQYF